Listed here are 16 T cell receptor beta chains from one sample, sequenced in a study of metastatic and nonmetastatic thyroid tumors. Ahead of thyroid surgery, no patient had received treatment of any kind. MiXCR re-clonotyped the PCR reads for TCRdb. The profile shows tens of thousands of clones, 23% of them singletons. Sequencing used blood. The receptors were gathered from a male donor with papillary thyroid cancer or a benign thyroid nodule (not recorded which). Some clones in this sample may be carry-over from other donors' samples.

This clone came up many times. This chain joins TRBV3-1 and TRBJ2-7; 9 bases align to TRBD2. Germline assignment: CDR1 LGHDT and CDR2 YNNKEL (reference sequence). This CDR3 has 15 amino acids. Losses at the gene ends were 1 base for V and 2 bases for J; bases not matched to a gene: 3. CDR3 loop: CASSQVSGRPYEQYF. CDR3 sequence (DNA): TGTGCCAGCAGCCAAGTCAGCGGGAGGCCCTACGAGCAGTACTTC.

To note about this clone: A clone one base away is much larger, so this may be a read error. The V and J genes are TRBV7-9 and TRBJ2-7; D is unresolved. The ends were cut back, 6 bases at V and 3 bases at J, with 9 bases in the middle. Germline assignment: CDR1 SEHNR and CDR2 FQNEAQ (reference sequence). This CDR3 has 12 amino acids. Here the CDR3 DNA reads TGTGCCAGCAGATTGCCAGACTACGAGCAGTACTTC. Translating it yields CASRLPDYEQYF.

This rearrangement joins TRBV28 to TRBJ2-2; D gene ambiguous. The V gene's germline CDR1 is MDHEN and CDR2 SYDVKM. The CDR3 sequence is 15 residues long. V shed 2 bases and J shed 0 bases, with 7 bases lying between them. The CDR3 DNA reads TGTGCCAGCAGTTTAGGGCAGACGAACACCGGGGAGCTGTTTTTT. Its protein is CASSLGQTNTGELFF.

This clone has a count of ten or more. The rearrangement links TRBV2 to TRBJ2-3, with D perhaps matching TRBD1 (6 bases). V shed 6 bases and J shed 0 bases, with 10 bases lying between them. From germline, CDR1 is SNHLY and CDR2 FYNNEI. The CDR3 loop spans 14 amino acids. The CDR3 sequence is CASRGTFSTDTQYF. In DNA form, the CDR3 reads TGTGCCAGCAGAGGGACATTCAGCACAGATACGCAGTATTTT.

V gene TRBV20-1 combines with J gene TRBJ2-7; perhaps TRBD1 as D (7 bases). Germline values: CDR1 DFQATT, CDR2 SNEGSKA (reference sequence). The CDR3 length is 14 residues. Trimming removed 6 bases at V and 1 base at J, with 16 bases between. In DNA form, the CDR3 reads TGCAGTGCCAGGGGGGAGACATTTTCCTACGAGCAGTACTTC. Protein sequence: CSARGETFSYEQYF.

This clone came up many times. The chain is built from TRBV11-2 and TRBJ2-7; 8 bases line up with TRBD2. CDR1 and CDR2 from the germline V gene are SGHAT and FQNNGV. The CDR3 has 14 residues. Unmatched junction bases numbered 5, after V lost 4 bases and J lost 3 bases. CDR3 bases: TGTGCCAGCAGCTCAATCGGGACTAGCTACGAGCAGTACTTC. Protein product: CASSSIGTSYEQYF.

This clone has just a few counts. This chain joins TRBV28 and TRBJ2-7; D uncertain. CDR1 MDHEN and CDR2 SYDVKM come from the germline V gene. Trimming pared 6 bases from V and 3 bases from J, leaving 18 bases between. The CDR3 runs to 15 residues. CDR3 sequence reads: CASRSWPETHYEQYF. CDR3 DNA sequence: TGTGCCAGCAGGTCCTGGCCGGAGACCCACTACGAGCAGTACTTC.

Points on this clone: One end of the junction varies from germline; a read error may be responsible. V and J are TRBV7-7 and TRBJ2-3; TRBD1 matches 9 bases. CDR3 size: 14 residues. Germline loops: CDR1 SSHAT, CDR2 FNYEAQ (reference sequence). In nucleotides, the CDR3 is TGTGCTAGCAGCCTGGGACAGGGTTCAGATACGCAGTATTTT. This codes for CASSLGQGSDTQYF.

This clone occurred many times. The chain uses TRBV6-1 and TRBJ1-2, with D tentatively TRBD1 (6 bases). The CDR3 has 13 amino acids. Trimming took 6 bases from V and 4 from J, leaving 12 bases between them. The germline V gene has CDR1 MNHNS and CDR2 SASEGT. The CDR3 DNA reads TGTGCCAGCAGGCTAGGCAGGGGCTATGGCTACACCTTC. Translated, it gives CASRLGRGYGYTF.

This clone occurred many times. The rearrangement joins TRBV6-1 to TRBJ2-7; TRBD2 matches 7 bases. Germline V gene lookup returns CDR1 MNHNS and CDR2 SASEGT. CDR3 length: 15 residues. The V and J ends lost 7 bases and 3 bases, in that order; junction bases with no gene match: 12. CDR3 nucleotides: TGTGCCAGCATCCCAGTGACTAGCTCAGACTACGAGCAGTACTTC. Translated, it gives CASIPVTSSDYEQYF.

V is TRBV20-1 and J is TRBJ1-2; no clear D. CDR3 length: 11 residues. In germline, CDR1 is DFQATT, CDR2 SNEGSKA (reference sequence). V gave up 5 bases and J gave up 5 bases, with 9 bases separating them. The DNA of the CDR3 is TGCAGTGCTGGCTCCGGATATGGCTACACCTTC. Its translation: CSAGSGYGYTF.

This chain uses TRBV7-2 with TRBJ1-2; 7 bases agree with TRBD1. The germline V gene has CDR1 SGHTA and CDR2 FQGNSA. J lost 2 bases, V lost 4 bases, and 7 bases had no gene match. This CDR3 is built from 15 residues. The CDR3 DNA reads as TGTGCCAGCAGCTACCTCCCGGACAGGAACTATGGCTACACCTTC. Protein product: CASSYLPDRNYGYTF.

At least ten counts were recorded for this clone. This sequence joins TRBV2 and TRBJ1-6; possible D gene TRBD1, 5 bases. The CDR3 consists of 14 residues. Germline CDR1 reads SNHLY; CDR2 reads FYNNEI. V lost 4 bases and J lost 6, with 10 bases in between. The CDR3 sequence is CASSAEGFNSPLHF. CDR3 DNA: TGTGCCAGCAGTGCCGAGGGGTTTAATTCACCCCTCCACTTT.

This clone was recorded many times. This chain joins TRBV7-3 and TRBJ2-3, with D perhaps TRBD2 (5 bases). Trimming took 4 bases from V and 7 from J, leaving 12 bases between them. The germline CDR1 and CDR2 sequences are SGHTA and FQGTGA. CDR3 length equals 13 residues. The CDR3 DNA is TGTGCCAGCAGCTCAATTAGCGATTATACGCAGTATTTT. Translating it yields CASSSISDYTQYF.

This clone was counted many times. The rearrangement uses TRBV30 and TRBJ1-2; no firm D call. Trimming stripped 0 bases from V and 0 bases from J, with 14 bases between. CDR3 size: 16 residues. Germline-derived CDR1 and CDR2 are GTSNPN and SVGIG (reference sequence). The CDR3 bases are TGTGCCTGGAGTGTCCCAGGCTTAGAGCCTAACTATGGCTACACCTTC. This gives the protein CAWSVPGLEPNYGYTF. The full variable domain, completed using reference TRBV30 and TRBJ1-2, is SQTIHQWPATLVQPVGSPLSLECTVEGTSNPNLYWYRQAAGRGLQLLFYSVGIGQISSEVPQNLSASRPQDRQFILSSKKLLLSDSGFYLCAWSVPGLEPNYGYTFGSGTRLTVV.

In its sample, this clone was seen a few times. The chain joins TRBV6-5 to TRBJ2-5; the match to TRBD1 covers 11 bases. V gave up 10 bases and J gave up 5 bases; unmatched junction bases: 3. There are 12 residues in the CDR3. Germline CDR1 MNHEY, CDR2 SVGAGI. CDR3 loop: CATGTGGETQYF. The CDR3 DNA reads as TGTGCCACCGGGACAGGGGGTGAGACCCAGTACTTC.